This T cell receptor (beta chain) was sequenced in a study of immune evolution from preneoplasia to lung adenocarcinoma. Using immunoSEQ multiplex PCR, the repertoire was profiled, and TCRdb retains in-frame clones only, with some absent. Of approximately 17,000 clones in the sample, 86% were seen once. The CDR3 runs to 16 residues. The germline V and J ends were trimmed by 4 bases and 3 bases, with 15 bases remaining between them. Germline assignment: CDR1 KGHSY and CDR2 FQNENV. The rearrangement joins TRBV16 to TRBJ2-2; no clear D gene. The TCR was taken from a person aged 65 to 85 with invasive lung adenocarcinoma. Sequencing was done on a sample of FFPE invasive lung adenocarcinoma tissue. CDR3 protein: CASSRNARSDTGELFF. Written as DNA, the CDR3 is TGTGCCAGCAGCCGAAATGCCAGGTCGGACACCGGGGAGCTGTTTTTT.